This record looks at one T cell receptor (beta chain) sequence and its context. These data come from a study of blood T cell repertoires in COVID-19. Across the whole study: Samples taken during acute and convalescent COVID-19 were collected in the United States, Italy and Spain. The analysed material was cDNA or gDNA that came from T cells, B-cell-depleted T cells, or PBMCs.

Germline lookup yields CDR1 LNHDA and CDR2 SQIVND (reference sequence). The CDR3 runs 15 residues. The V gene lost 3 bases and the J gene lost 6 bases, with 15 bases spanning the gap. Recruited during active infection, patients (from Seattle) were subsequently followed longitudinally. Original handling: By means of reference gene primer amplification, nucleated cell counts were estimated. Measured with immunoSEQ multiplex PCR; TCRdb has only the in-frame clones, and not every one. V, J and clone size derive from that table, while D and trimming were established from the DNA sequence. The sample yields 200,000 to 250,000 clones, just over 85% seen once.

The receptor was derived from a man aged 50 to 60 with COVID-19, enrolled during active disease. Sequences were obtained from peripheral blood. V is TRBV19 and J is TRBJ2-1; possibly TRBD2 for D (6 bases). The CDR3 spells CASSIWGDGSNEQFF. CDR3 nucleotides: TGTGCCAGTAGTATTTGGGGGGACGGGTCCAATGAGCAGTTCTTC. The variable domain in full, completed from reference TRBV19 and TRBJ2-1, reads DGGITQSPKYLFRKEGQNVTLSCEQNLNHDAMYWYRQDPGQGLRLIYYSQIVNDFQKGDIAEGYSVSREKKESFPLTVTSAQKNPTAFYLCASSIWGDGSNEQFFGPGTRLTVL.